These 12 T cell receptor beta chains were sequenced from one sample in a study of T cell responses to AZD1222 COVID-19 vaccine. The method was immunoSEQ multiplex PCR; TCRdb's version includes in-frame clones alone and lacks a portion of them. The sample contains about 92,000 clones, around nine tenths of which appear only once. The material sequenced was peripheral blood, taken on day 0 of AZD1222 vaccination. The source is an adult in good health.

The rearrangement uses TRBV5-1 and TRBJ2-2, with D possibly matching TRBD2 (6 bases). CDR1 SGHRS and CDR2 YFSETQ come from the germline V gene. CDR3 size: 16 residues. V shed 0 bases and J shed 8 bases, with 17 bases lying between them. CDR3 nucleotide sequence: TGCGCCAGCAGCTTGGTCGGTAGCGGTCCTTCTGGGGAGCTGTTTTTT. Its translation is CASSLVGSGPSGELFF.

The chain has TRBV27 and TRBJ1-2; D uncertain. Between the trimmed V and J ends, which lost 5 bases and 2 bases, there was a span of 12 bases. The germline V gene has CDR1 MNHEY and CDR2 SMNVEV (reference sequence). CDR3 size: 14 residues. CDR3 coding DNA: TGTGCCAGCAGTCGTCTGTCAGCCAACTATGGCTACACCTTC. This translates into CASSRLSANYGYTF.

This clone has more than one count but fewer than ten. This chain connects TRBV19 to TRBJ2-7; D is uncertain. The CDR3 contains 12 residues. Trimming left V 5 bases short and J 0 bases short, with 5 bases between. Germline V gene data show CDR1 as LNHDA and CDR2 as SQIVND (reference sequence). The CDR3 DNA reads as TGTGCCAGTAGTGCAAGCTCCTACGAGCAGTACTTC. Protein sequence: CASSASSYEQYF.

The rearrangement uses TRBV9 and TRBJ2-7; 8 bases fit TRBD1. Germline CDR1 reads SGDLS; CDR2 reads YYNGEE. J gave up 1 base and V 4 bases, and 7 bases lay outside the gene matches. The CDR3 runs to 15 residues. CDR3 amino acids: CASSPRTGKSYEQYF. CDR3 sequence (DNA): TGTGCCAGCAGCCCCCGGACAGGGAAGTCCTACGAGCAGTACTTC.

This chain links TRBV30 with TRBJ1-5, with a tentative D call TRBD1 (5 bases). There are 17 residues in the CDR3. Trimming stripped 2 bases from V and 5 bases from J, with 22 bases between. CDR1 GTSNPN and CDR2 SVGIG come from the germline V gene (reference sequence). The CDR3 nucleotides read TGTGCCTGGAGTCCCCTTCGTATAGGCATAGGGGATCAGCCCCAGCATTTT. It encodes CAWSPLRIGIGDQPQHF.

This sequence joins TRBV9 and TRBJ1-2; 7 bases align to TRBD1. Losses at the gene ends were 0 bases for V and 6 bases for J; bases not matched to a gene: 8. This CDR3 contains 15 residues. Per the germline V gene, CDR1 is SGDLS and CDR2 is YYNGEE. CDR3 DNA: TGTGCCAGCAGCGTAGGACAGGGAGTTTTTGATGGCTACACCTTC. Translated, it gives CASSVGQGVFDGYTF.

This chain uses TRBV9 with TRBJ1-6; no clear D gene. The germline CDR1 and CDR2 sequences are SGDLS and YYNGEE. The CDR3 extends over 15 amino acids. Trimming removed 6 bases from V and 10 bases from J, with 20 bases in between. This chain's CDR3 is CASNSGREFRSPLHF. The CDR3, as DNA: TGTGCCAGCAACTCAGGAAGAGAATTTAGGTCACCCCTCCACTTT.

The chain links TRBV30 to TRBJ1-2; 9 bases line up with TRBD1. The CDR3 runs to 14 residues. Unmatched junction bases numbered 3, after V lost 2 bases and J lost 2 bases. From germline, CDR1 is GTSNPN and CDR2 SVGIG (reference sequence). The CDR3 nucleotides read TGTGCCTGGAGTTGGGGGACAGGGAACTATGGCTACACCTTC. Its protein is CAWSWGTGNYGYTF.

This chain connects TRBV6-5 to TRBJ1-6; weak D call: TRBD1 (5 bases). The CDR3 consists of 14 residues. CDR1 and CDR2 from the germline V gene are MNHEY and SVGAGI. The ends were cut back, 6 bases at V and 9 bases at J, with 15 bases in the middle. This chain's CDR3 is CASRVGGQGSPLHF. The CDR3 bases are TGTGCCAGCAGGGTCGGGGGTCAAGGTTCACCCCTCCACTTT.

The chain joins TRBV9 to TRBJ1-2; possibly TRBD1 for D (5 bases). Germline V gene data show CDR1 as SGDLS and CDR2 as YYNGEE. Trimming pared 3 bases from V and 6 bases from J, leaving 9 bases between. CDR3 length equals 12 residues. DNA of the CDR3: TGTGCCAGCAGCGCGCAGGGACATGGCTACACCTTC. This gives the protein CASSAQGHGYTF. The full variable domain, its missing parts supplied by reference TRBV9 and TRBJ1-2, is DSGVTQTPKHLITATGQRVTLRCSPRSGDLSVYWYQQSLDQGLQFLIQYYNGEERAKGNILERFSAQQFPDLHSELNLSSLELGDSALYFCASSAQGHGYTFGSGTRLTVV.

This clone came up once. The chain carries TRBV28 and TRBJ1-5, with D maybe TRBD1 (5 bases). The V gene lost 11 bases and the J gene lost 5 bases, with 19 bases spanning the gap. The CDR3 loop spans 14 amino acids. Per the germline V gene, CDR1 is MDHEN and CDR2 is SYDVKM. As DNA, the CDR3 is TGTGCCGGGAGCCCCGGGGGGGAGGATCAGCCCCAGCATTTT. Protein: CAGSPGGEDQPQHF.

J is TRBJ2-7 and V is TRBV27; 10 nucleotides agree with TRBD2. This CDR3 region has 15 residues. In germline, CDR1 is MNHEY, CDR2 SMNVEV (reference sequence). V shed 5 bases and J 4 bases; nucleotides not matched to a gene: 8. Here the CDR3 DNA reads TGTGCCAGCAGTCCTCCGGGACTAGCGTTTTACGAGCAGTACTTC. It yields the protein CASSPPGLAFYEQYF.